This T cell receptor (beta chain) was identified in a study of T cells in Graves' hyperthyroidism and ophthalmopathy. General study results and limits: Clonotypes that were expanded in thyroid above 0.001 mostly appeared in blood too.

Patients were excluded because of uncontrolled infection, other autoimmune disease, pregnancy or lactation. Trimming cost V 0 bases and J 4 bases, with 16 bases left between them. CDR1 and CDR2 (germline): GTSNPN, SVGIG (reference sequence). This CDR3 region has 15 residues. The table lists this clonotype with many counts. The antigen is unknown. Using RNA transcripts as the source, TCR beta CDR3 regions were amplified. Carried out on the TCR CDR3, a first-round RT-PCR used the HTBI primer set. MiXCR was run by TCRdb on the multiplex PCR reads, yielding one entry per CDR3 protein. The top ten hold 9.5% to 13% of the sample, which has hundreds of thousands of distinct CDR3 sequences, around 15% seen once.

The sample consisted of blood. The genes are TRBV30 and TRBJ2-7, with a possible D match to TRBD2 (6 bases). The receptor was isolated from a woman aged 18 to 35 with Graves' hyperthyroidism. As DNA, the CDR3 is TGTGCCTGGAGTGTACTGGGGGGAGGCGGGTACGAGCAGTACTTC. It translates to CAWSVLGGGGYEQYF. Filled out from reference TRBV30 and TRBJ2-7, the complete variable domain reads SQTIHQWPATLVQPVGSPLSLECTVEGTSNPNLYWYRQAAGRGLQLLFYSVGIGQISSEVPQNLSASRPQDRQFILSSKKLLLSDSGFYLCAWSVLGGGGYEQYFGPGTRLTVT.